This TCR beta chain was obtained from a study of cytomegalovirus exposure and HLA in healthy donors listed by TCRdb under 2017. Background for the entire study: According to an earlier analysis of several hundred of the donors, some 180 million T cells yielded roughly 110 million unique TCR beta sequences and approximately 280 Gb of sequence data. Every discovery cohort repertoire had been produced on one sequencing platform. Along with the approximately 620-subject first cohort, a separate validation cohort of over 90 different subjects was used. The aim of the study was to test whether cataloging public T cell receptors could identify signatures of past pathogen exposure. A later analysis re-examined previously published TCR beta repertoires from over 500 donors and added high-resolution HLA genotyping to investigate patterns of TCR occurrence. The number of donors typed differed by locus, with about 629-630 for A, B, C, DRB1 and DQB1, over 500 for DQA1, approximately 570 for DPA1, and 450 to 480 for DPB1. Among around 400 genotyped donors of the cohort, an average of approximately 240,000 unique TCR beta nucleotide sequences was sequenced per donor, of which roughly 17% were non-productive. The T cell repertoires of 670 or so subjects were profiled by immunosequencing and related to cytomegalovirus serostatus. Because of strong linkage in the cohort, roughly five DR-DQ haplotypes were treated as single units for association and clustering. To predict cytomegalovirus infection status, the study brought together high-throughput TCR immunosequencing, statistical association of individual TCRs with disease status, and machine learning. Donor age, sex, ethnicity and CMV serostatus were collected together with the repertoire data. HLA typing included class I and class II loci at four-digit resolution. Of the 350 to 450 genotyped donors, over 80% were placed in the genetic ancestry cluster associated with self-reported Caucasian donors. An early release covering roughly 640 HLA-typed donors comprised 250 to 350 gigabases of sequencing data and around 86 million unique TCR sequences. An earlier analysis of around 640 of the donors used high-throughput TCR beta sequencing to judge whether each TCR beta V gene segment behaved as functional or pseudogenic. In the later analysis, no new phenotypic data were used to find candidate immune exposures; instead, reliance was placed on TCR beta sequences and their occurrence across donors. Genome-wide SNP genotypes for about three fifths of the roughly 670 donors were used in a later genetic analysis, which treated that subset as a discovery cohort. Results and caveats for the whole study, not just this receptor: In a later analysis, several top co-occurrence clusters were reported to appear linked to parvovirus B19, influenza, CMV and Epstein-Barr virus. A later analysis associated 15,000 or so TCR beta sequences with specific HLA alleles at a false discovery rate of 0.05. A later genetic analysis reported fewer N-insertions in productive TCRs among donors in an Asian-associated ancestry cluster than the approximately 670-donor mean. Because counts were too low, some 16 rarely observed V segments, including chromosome 9 orphons, were excluded from the earlier analysis of fewer than 650 of the donors. According to the authors, the approach could potentially be generalized to other disease states and immunological phenotypes. Broadly in line with IMGT annotations, most TCR beta V segments showed up in productive rearrangements about 90% or about 30% of the time in an earlier analysis of roughly 590 of the donors. A further reported finding was that TCR beta sequences accurately predicted the HLA-A and HLA-B alleles for most subjects in the first cohort. In a later analysis, HLA-associated TCR beta chains were found to be more clonally expanded and to have lower generation probabilities than equally common non-associated chains. Sequencing depth was assumed to be roughly uniform across donors in the presence/absence analyses, though that assumption may not hold. Across donors, most TCR sequences were observed very rarely, whereas some public TCRs were present in many individuals. Some IMGT-functional V segments, including TRBV6-2 and TRBV6-3, could not be told apart with the 87-base-pair reads, so those segments were excluded. Correlated functional status among segregating V segments might reflect linkage disequilibrium, but an unknown experimental factor could not be ruled out. In a later analysis, most CMV-associated TCR beta chains were found to appear HLA-restricted, with HLA associations seemingly driven largely by CMV exposure. In the study, roughly 160 TCR beta chains were listed as associated with cytomegalovirus. The only immune exposure information available for the cohort was CMV serostatus. Because HLA typing was missing for some donors at each locus, association tests included only the typed subset. Three of the identified cytomegalovirus-associated TCR beta chains were confirmed in vitro to be specific for cytomegalovirus antigens. A cluster of highly shared sequence variants was judged likely to represent a technical artifact of the sequencing pipeline. A later analysis found that TCR association rates varied across HLA loci, with DRB1 alleles showing the most associated TCRs and HLA-C alleles the fewest. Cytomegalovirus status was reported to be diagnosed by the classifier with high specificity and sensitivity in both the original and validation cohorts. Strong co-occurrence of HLA alleles, especially DR and DQ, made assigning TCR associations to individual alleles difficult. An association between a missense DCLRE1C variant and V-gene and J-gene trimming of TCR beta chains was found in a later genetic analysis and replicated in an independent cohort. This cohort had only TCR beta chains sequenced, and the lack of alpha or paired-chain data limited which features could be detected.

The cohort was made up of 500 to 800 healthy bone marrow donors. All cohort members were sampled while nominally healthy, although unrecorded immune exposures were likely present. CMV serostatus was positive for roughly 290 and negative for about half of the roughly 700 cohort members, and was not recorded for this donor. A peripheral blood sample was collected from each donor, and TCR beta sequencing was performed on peripheral blood mononuclear cells. Genomic DNA was extracted from the blood cell samples with the Qiagen DNeasy Blood Extraction Kit. V loses 5 bases, J loses 2 bases, and the germline ends lie 10 bases apart. The CDR3 contains 14 residues, cysteine and phenylalanine counted. Only CDR3 DNA remains: 42 bases, in frame from the first base. For CDR1 and CDR2, the germline V gene lists SNHLY and FYNNEI. Libraries were constructed by the immunoSEQ multiplex PCR assay. A mixture of 60 forward primers for TCR Vbeta segments and 13 reverse primers for TCR Jbeta segments was used in the multiplex PCR. Amplification of the CDR3 region of rearranged TCR beta genes was performed with a multiplex PCR assay on genomic DNA. On the Illumina HiSeq System, the amplified TCR beta libraries were sequenced as 87-base-pair reads. The authors' analysis ran thus. Across the roughly 640 repertoires, a later analysis counted 80 million or so unique TCR beta chains, around 11 million of which were shared by at least two donors. To remove PCR and sequencing errors, raw reads were error-corrected and collapsed into unique sequences using a nearest-neighbor algorithm that merged closely related sequences. V, D and J gene segments were assigned by aligning CDR3 sequences to IMGT reference sequences. For a sequence to be retained, at least a six-nucleotide match to both a V gene segment and a J gene segment was required. A rearrangement counted as productive if the CDR3 had no stop codons and remained in frame with V and J, and every other rearrangement counted as non-productive. CDR3 was defined by IMGT convention, running from the second conserved V-encoded cysteine to the conserved J-encoded phenylalanine. Sequences without an unambiguous match to a single V gene segment were excluded from the earlier analysis of a few hundred of the donors. An earlier analysis of fewer than 750 of the donors called V segments functional above 56.7% productive rearrangements and segregating when the between-donor standard deviation exceeded 5%. A statistical classification framework was built to diagnose cytomegalovirus status from the catalog of TCR beta chain sequences. A later analysis assigned V and J genes by comparing TCR nucleotide sequences with IMGT/GENE-DB human TR gene sequences. In a later analysis, CDR3 sequences and most-parsimonious VDJ recombination scenarios were assigned using the TCRdist pipeline. In a later analysis, each TCR beta chain was defined by its CDR3 amino acid sequence together with its V-gene family, and reads without a unique V-gene family were excluded. As a way to deal with suspected cross-contamination and a sequencing artifact, a later analysis dropped 592 nucleotide sequences that were highly shared and had low generation probability. In a later analysis, a clonal expansion index for each public chain was calculated from normalized within-repertoire ranks of inferred template counts. In a later analysis, generation probabilities were computed using a VDJ recombination model fitted to out-of-frame rearrangements, and the results were checked against IGoR. Hypergeometric tests were used in a later analysis to score TCR-TCR, TCR-HLA and TCR-CMV co-occurrence, with a repertoire-size bias correction applied to the TCR pairs. In a later analysis, false discovery rates were estimated by permuting HLA or CMV assignments 20 times. In a later analysis, co-occurring TCRs were grouped using DBSCAN, with TCRdist sequence similarity added in when clustering inside HLA-allele-positive subsets. Co-occurrence clustering excluded repertoires with fewer than 30,000 or more than 120,000 public chains, plus five with anomalous nucleotide sharing. Here the immuneACCESS table is served through TCRdb, limited to in-frame sequences with V and J called. Missing clones are a known gap in these copies; in checked studies unresolved V genes cover under half, and the rest lacks a known reason. The D gene and trimming were derived from the DNA, and the V and J assignments and clone size from that table. A total of some 120,000 clones appear in this sample, about 79% of them only once. The leading ten clones occupy approximately 2% of the sample.

Notes on this clone: Which antigen it targets is not known. Base quality data are lacking; no much larger clone is found one base away.

The source is a human donor in good health. The source material was PBMCs. Recombination connected TRBV2 to TRBJ1-5; the D gene is perhaps TRBD1, on 6 matching bases. The CDR3 region reads CASSQGSGNQPQHF. In nucleotide form, the sequence is TGTGCCAGCAGTCAGGGGTCAGGCAATCAGCCCCAGCATTTT.